This is a list of T cell receptor beta chains from one sample in a study of T-cell memory formation after mild COVID-19. Each CDR3 protein is one row after TCRdb ran MiXCR on the 5' RACE reads. Of roughly 480,000 distinct CDR3 sequences listed, more than 20% were seen once; the top ten hold about 12%. Material: PBMCs or a T cell subset sorted from them (not recorded which). The source is an adult woman who had mild COVID-19 (a few samples of this study predate the infection). Cell type and time point are not known. Each CDR3 is given with its conserved first and last residue. The D gene is left open where the match is weak. The size entry is marked missing in some rows and otherwise reads once, few, many or a size class.

D: .
V: TRBV3-1
J: TRBJ2-7
size: few
CDR3: CASSQGSGSREQYF
DNA: TGTGCCAGCAGCCAGGGCTCGGGGTCTCGCGAGCAGTACTTC

D: TRBD2
V: TRBV5-6
J: TRBJ2-5
size: .
CDR3: CASSLASGETQYF
DNA: TGTGCCAGCAGCTTGGCTAGCGGGGAGACCCAGTACTTC

D: TRBD1
V: TRBV7-2
J: TRBJ2-7
size: .
CDR3: CASSFRTGYDEQYF
DNA: TGTGCCAGCAGCTTCCGGACAGGGTATGACGAGCAGTACTTC

D: .
V: TRBV11-3
J: TRBJ2-5
size: once
CDR3: CASSLRAGRLEETQYF
DNA: TGTGCCAGCAGCTTAAGGGCCGGGAGACTGGAAGAGACCCAGTACTTC

D: .
V: TRBV7-9
J: TRBJ1-1
size: .
CDR3: CASSGTGGLVDTEAFF
DNA: TGTGCCAGCAGCGGAACGGGGGGCTTGGTAGACACTGAAGCTTTCTTT

D: .
V: TRBV5-1
J: TRBJ2-7
size: many
CDR3: CASSYGTGAYEQYF
DNA: TGCGCCAGCAGCTACGGGACCGGAGCCTACGAGCAGTACTTC

D: TRBD2
V: TRBV7-6
J: TRBJ2-2
size: .
CDR3: CASTLLPTSGNTGELFF
DNA: TGTGCCAGCACCTTATTGCCGACTAGCGGCAACACCGGGGAGCTGTTTTTT

D: TRBD1
V: TRBV12-3/TRBV12-4
J: TRBJ2-1
size: few
CDR3: CASRPGQGLVEQFF
DNA: TGTGCCAGCAGGCCGGGACAGGGGTTGGTTGAGCAGTTCTTC

D: .
V: TRBV12-3/TRBV12-4
J: TRBJ1-1
size: .
CDR3: CASSFTGSNTEAFF
DNA: TGTGCCAGCAGTTTCACAGGGTCAAACACTGAAGCTTTCTTT

D: TRBD2
V: TRBV29-1
J: TRBJ2-7
size: once
CDR3: CSVLGTSGGSYEQYF
DNA: TGCAGCGTCCTAGGGACTAGCGGGGGGTCCTACGAGCAGTACTTC

D: .
V: TRBV29-1
J: TRBJ2-5
size: .
CDR3: CSVDTGDQETQYF
DNA: TGCAGCGTTGATACGGGGGATCAAGAGACCCAGTACTTC

D: TRBD1
V: TRBV3-1
J: TRBJ1-1
size: few
CDR3: CASSQRAGTGNTEAFF
DNA: TGTGCCAGCAGCCAACGAGCCGGGACAGGGAACACTGAAGCTTTCTTT

D: .
V: TRBV5-1
J: TRBJ2-7
size: .
CDR3: CASSLALPYEQYF
DNA: TGCGCCAGCAGCTTGGCACTCCCCTACGAGCAGTACTTC

D: TRBD2
V: TRBV7-2
J: TRBJ2-1
size: .
CDR3: CASSLEIPAGLVLDNEQFF
DNA: TGTGCCAGCAGCTTAGAGATTCCTGCAGGACTAGTATTAGACAATGAGCAGTTCTTC

D: .
V: TRBV19
J: TRBJ2-2
size: few
CDR3: CASSMQKNGELFF
DNA: TGTGCCAGTAGTATGCAGAAAAACGGGGAGCTGTTTTTT

D: .
V: TRBV7-6
J: TRBJ2-7
size: few
CDR3: CASSLGGSASYEQYF
DNA: TGTGCCAGCAGCTTAGGTGGGAGTGCCTCCTACGAGCAGTACTTC

D: .
V: TRBV27
J: TRBJ2-7
size: .
CDR3: CASSLSGGSSYEQYF
DNA: TGTGCCAGCAGTTTATCGGGTGGGAGCTCCTACGAGCAGTACTTC

D: .
V: TRBV29-1
J: TRBJ2-1
size: once
CDR3: CSALENEQFF
DNA: TGCAGCGCCCTCGAAAATGAGCAGTTCTTC

D: TRBD2
V: TRBV10-3
J: TRBJ2-7
size: .
CDR3: CAISETSAPYEQYF
DNA: TGTGCCATCAGTGAGACTAGCGCCCCTTACGAGCAGTACTTC

D: TRBD2
V: TRBV7-2
J: TRBJ2-3
size: few
CDR3: CASSSGLAGQQGTQYF
DNA: TGTGCCAGCAGCTCCGGACTAGCGGGGCAGCAGGGTACGCAGTATTTT